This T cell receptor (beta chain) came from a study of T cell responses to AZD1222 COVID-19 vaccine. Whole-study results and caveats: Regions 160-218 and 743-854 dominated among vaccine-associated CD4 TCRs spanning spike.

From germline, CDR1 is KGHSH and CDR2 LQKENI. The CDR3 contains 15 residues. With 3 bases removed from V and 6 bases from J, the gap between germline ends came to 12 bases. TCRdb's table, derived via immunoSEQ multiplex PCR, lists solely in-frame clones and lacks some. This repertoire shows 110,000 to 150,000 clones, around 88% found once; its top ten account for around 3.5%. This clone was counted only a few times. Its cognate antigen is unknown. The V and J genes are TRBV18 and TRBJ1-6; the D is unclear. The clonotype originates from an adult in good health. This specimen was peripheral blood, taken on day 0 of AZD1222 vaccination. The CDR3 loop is CASSPGSWSNSPLHF. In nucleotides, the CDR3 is TGTGCCAGCTCACCCGGGTCCTGGAGTAATTCACCCCTCCACTTT.